The 9 T cell receptor beta chains listed next were all sequenced from one sample in a study of OX40 agonist ivuxolimab in advanced cancers. TCRdb keeps only in-frame clones here, not all; method: immunoSEQ multiplex PCR. Among 35,000 to 55,000 clones, roughly 88% were seen once, and the ten largest hold 13%. Here the sequenced sample was CD4+ or CD8+ T cells sorted from blood, taken in a trial of the OX40 agonist ivuxolimab. The receptors derive from an adult with an advanced solid tumor such as melanoma, head and neck, liver or kidney cancer.

This chain uses TRBV18 with TRBJ2-1; D is unclear. Trimming removed 3 bases from V and 8 bases from J, with 20 bases in between. CDR1 is KGHSH and CDR2 is LQKENI in the germline V gene. The CDR3 spans 16 residues. The DNA for the CDR3 is TGTGCCAGCTCACCTTCCGCGGCACGCCCCAGTCATGAGCAGTTCTTC. Encoded protein: CASSPSAARPSHEQFF.

The chain joins TRBV5-1 to TRBJ2-2, with D possibly being TRBD1 or TRBD2 (5 bases each). V was shortened by 0 bases and J by 4 bases, with 13 bases between the two germline ends. CDR3 length equals 16 residues. CDR1 SGHRS and CDR2 YFSETQ come from the germline V gene. Here the CDR3 reads CASSLGGSGPTGELFF. CDR3 DNA sequence: TGCGCCAGCAGCTTGGGAGGGTCAGGGCCCACCGGGGAGCTGTTTTTT. Supplemented by reference TRBV5-1 and TRBJ2-2, the full variable domain reads KAGVTQTPRYLIKTRGQQVTLSCSPISGHRSVSWYQQTPGQGLQFLFEYFSETQRNKGNFPGRFSGRQFSNSRSEMNVSTLELGDSALYLCASSLGGSGPTGELFFGEGSRLTVL.

This sequence joins TRBV27 and TRBJ2-7; no definite D call. This CDR3 comprises 13 residues. Trimming pared 0 bases from V and 5 bases from J, leaving 8 bases between. CDR1 and CDR2 (germline): MNHEY, SMNVEV (reference sequence). The CDR3 here is CASSLSSINEQYF. Written as DNA, the CDR3 is TGTGCCAGCAGTTTATCGTCTATCAACGAGCAGTACTTC.

The sample holds one count of this clone. V gene TRBV6-5 combines with J gene TRBJ2-7, with D uncertain. There are 14 residues in the CDR3. Trimming removed 10 bases at V and 5 bases at J, with 21 bases between. Germline assignment: CDR1 MNHEY and CDR2 SVGAGI. CDR3 sequence (DNA): TGTGCCACCCGCGACTCCAGGATTCCTGACGAGCAGTACTTC. Its protein is CATRDSRIPDEQYF.

This chain joins TRBV19 and TRBJ2-1, with D perhaps TRBD1 (7 bases). The CDR3 contains 22 residues. Looked up from germline, CDR1 is LNHDA and CDR2 is SQIVND (reference sequence). The V end lost 7 bases, the J end lost 6 bases, and 40 bases lay between the germline ends. The DNA for the CDR3 is TGTGCCAGTATCCCTACCCCCGGGACAGCACTACTAGGACCCCGGGGGTCCAATGAGCAGTTCTTC. This gives the protein CASIPTPGTALLGPRGSNEQFF. The full variable domain, with the rest looked up from reference TRBV19 and TRBJ2-1, is DGGITQSPKYLFRKEGQNVTLSCEQNLNHDAMYWYRQDPGQGLRLIYYSQIVNDFQKGDIAEGYSVSREKKESFPLTVTSAQKNPTAFYLCASIPTPGTALLGPRGSNEQFFGPGTRLTVL.

J is TRBJ2-5 and V is TRBV30; D remains ambiguous. The germline V gene encodes CDR1 GTSNPN and CDR2 SVGIG (reference sequence). The V end was cut by 1 base, the J end by 1 base, with 7 bases between. The CDR3 has 13 residues. The CDR3 protein is CAWSAYSQETQYF. The CDR3 nucleotides are TGTGCCTGGAGTGCATACAGCCAAGAGACCCAGTACTTC.

Remarks on this clone: The junction and the germline gene differ at one end; a read error may be behind it. The chain employs TRBV4-1 and TRBJ2-2; 10 bases are shared with TRBD1. CDR1 MGHRA and CDR2 YSYEKL come from the germline V gene. The CDR3 consists of 15 residues. The CDR3 region has the DNA TGTGCCAGCAGCCAAGGGACAGGGGACACCGGGGAGCTGTTTTTT. Protein product: CASSQGTGDTGELFF.

This chain uses TRBV15 with TRBJ2-7; D remains ambiguous. The V and J ends lost 1 base and 1 base respectively, with 11 bases between them. The CDR3 is 15 residues long. CDR1 LNHNV and CDR2 YYDKDF come from the germline V gene (reference sequence). The CDR3 DNA reads as TGTGCCACCAGCAGAGCCTCCGGACGGTCCTACGAGCAGTACTTC. Translation: CATSRASGRSYEQYF.

The chain couples TRBV18 to TRBJ2-1; 7 nucleotides line up with TRBD1. Germline loops: CDR1 KGHSH, CDR2 LQKENI. The CDR3 is made up of 16 amino acids. The J segment lost 2 bases and the V segment lost 5 bases, leaving 9 bases of the junction unmatched. The CDR3 loop is CASSGATGLTYNEQFF. DNA of the CDR3: TGTGCCAGCTCAGGAGCGACAGGGTTGACCTACAATGAGCAGTTCTTC.